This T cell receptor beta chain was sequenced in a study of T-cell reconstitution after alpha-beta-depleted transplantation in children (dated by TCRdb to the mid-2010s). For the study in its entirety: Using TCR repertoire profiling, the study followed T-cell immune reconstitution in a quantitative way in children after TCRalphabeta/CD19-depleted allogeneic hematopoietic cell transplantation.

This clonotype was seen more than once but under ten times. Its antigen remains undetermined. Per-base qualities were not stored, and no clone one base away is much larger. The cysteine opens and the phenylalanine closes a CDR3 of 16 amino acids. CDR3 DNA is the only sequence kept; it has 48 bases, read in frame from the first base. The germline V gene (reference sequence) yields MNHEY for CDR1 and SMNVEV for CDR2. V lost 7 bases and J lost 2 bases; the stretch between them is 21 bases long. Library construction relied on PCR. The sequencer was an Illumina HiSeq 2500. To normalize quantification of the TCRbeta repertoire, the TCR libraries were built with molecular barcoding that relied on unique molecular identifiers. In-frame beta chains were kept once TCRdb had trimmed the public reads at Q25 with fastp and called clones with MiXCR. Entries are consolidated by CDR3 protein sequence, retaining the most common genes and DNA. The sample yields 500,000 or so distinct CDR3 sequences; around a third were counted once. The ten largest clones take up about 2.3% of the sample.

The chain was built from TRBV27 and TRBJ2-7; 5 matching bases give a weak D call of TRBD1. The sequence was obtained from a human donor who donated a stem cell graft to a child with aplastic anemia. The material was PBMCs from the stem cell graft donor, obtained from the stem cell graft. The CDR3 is CASTLGHGVVPYEQYF. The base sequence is TGTGCCAGCACCCTTGGACACGGAGTAGTCCCCTACGAGCAGTACTTC.